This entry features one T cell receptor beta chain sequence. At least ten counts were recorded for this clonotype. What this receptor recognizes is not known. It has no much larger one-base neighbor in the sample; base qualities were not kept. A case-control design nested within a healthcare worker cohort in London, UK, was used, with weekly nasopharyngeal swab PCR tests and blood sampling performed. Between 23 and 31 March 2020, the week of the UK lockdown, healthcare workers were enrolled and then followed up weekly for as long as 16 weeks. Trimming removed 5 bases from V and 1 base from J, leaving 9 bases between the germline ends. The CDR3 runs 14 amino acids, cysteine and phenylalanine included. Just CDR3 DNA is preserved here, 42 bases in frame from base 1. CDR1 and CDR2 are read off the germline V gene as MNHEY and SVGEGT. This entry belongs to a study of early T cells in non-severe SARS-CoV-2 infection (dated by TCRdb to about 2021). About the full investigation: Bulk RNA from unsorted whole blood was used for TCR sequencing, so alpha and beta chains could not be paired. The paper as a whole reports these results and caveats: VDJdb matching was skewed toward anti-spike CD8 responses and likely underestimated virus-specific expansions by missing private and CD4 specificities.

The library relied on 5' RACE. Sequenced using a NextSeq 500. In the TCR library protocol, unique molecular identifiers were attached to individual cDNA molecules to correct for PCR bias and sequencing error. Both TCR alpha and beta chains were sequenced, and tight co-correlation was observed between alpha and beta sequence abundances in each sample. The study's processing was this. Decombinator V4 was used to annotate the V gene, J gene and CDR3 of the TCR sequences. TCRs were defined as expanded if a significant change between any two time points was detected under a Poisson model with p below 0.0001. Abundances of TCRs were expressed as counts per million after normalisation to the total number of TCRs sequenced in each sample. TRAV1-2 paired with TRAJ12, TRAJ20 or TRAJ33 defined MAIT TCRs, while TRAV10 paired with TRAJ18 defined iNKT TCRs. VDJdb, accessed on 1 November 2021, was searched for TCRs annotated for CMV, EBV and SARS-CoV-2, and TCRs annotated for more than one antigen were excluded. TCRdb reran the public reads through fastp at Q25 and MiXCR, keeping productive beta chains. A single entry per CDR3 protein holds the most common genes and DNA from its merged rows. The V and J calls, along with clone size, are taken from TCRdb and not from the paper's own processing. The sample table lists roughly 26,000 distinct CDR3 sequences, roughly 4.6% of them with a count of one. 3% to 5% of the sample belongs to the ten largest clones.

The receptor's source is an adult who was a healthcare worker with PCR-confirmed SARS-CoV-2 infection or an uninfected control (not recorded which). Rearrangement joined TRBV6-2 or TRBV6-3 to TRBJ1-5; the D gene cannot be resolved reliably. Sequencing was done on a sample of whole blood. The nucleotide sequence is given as TGTGCCAGCAGTGGTCTTAGGAGCAATCAGCCCCAGCATTTT. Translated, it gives CASSGLRSNQPQHF.